The clone carrying this TCR beta chain showed up just once. Antigen unknown. This record comes from a study of cytomegalovirus exposure and HLA in healthy donors. About the study: Counted in an early data release were some 81 million unique TCRs from HLA-typed donors. General study findings and limits: The CMV antigen specificity of a few CMV-associated chains was confirmed through in vitro analysis.

PCR primers comprised 60 Vbeta and 13 Jbeta primers. Generated by immunoSEQ multiplex PCR, the TCRdb table keeps only in-frame clones and is missing some. The sample contains roughly 120,000 clones, over 60% of which appear only once. V was shortened by 2 bases and J by 7 bases, with 20 bases between the two germline ends. This CDR3 region has 16 residues. The germline gives CDR1 SGHTA, CDR2 FQGNSA. This sequence was found in a human donor in good health. The chain recombines TRBV7-2 with TRBJ1-1, with D perhaps TRBD1 (6 bases). Sequenced sample: PBMCs. The CDR3 nucleotides read TGTGCCAGCAGCTTAAGGCCCCGGACAGCCGTCAGTGAAGCTTTCTTT. This sequence encodes CASSLRPRTAVSEAFF.